This TCR beta chain was retrieved from a study of blood T cell repertoires in COVID-19. The overall study: Sites in the United States, Italy and Spain provided acute and convalescent COVID-19 samples. PBMCs, B-cell-depleted T cells, or T cells provided the cDNA or gDNA that made up the material.

Only a few counts were recorded for this clone. In the authors' methods: How many nucleated cells were present was estimated from reference gene primer amplification. TCRdb's copy holds only in-frame clones and misses some; the assay was immunoSEQ multiplex PCR. That table supplies the V and J calls and clone size; D and trimming were determined from the DNA. Seen here are more than 120,000 clones, 84% observed once, and the top ten hold about 5%. This CDR3 spans 17 amino acids. Germline CDR1 and CDR2: LGHDT and YNNKEL (reference sequence). The V and J ends lost 5 bases and 5 bases, in that order; junction bases with no gene match: 14.

The chain has TRBV3-1 (or the pseudogene TRBV3-2) and TRBJ1-1; 10 bases match TRBD1. The clonotype was recovered from a human donor in a cohort sampled during active COVID-19. Specimen: peripheral blood. The CDR3 here is CASSSPGDRGRRTEAFF. The CDR3 nucleotides read TGTGCCAGCAGCTCCCCGGGAGACAGGGGGCGAAGGACTGAAGCTTTCTTT.